This note documents a single T cell receptor beta chain sequence. This sample is part of a study of blood T cell repertoires in COVID-19. Sequencing was performed with immunoSEQ multiplex PCR; in TCRdb, only in-frame clones are kept and a portion is missing. The table lists 75,000 to 85,000 clones, approximately 82% of them singletons. The receptor's source is a human donor in a cohort sampled during active COVID-19. Input material: peripheral blood.

Here the CDR3 DNA reads TGTGCCAGCAGTTCTACCGGACAGGGGGCGCGAGGCTACACCTTC. It specifies CASSSTGQGARGYTF. The V gene is TRBV6-5, the J gene TRBJ1-2; the match to TRBD1 covers 11 bases. CDR1 is MNHEY and CDR2 is SVGAGI in the germline V gene. After removal of 4 bases from V and 8 bases from J, the junction contained 9 bases not matched to a gene. The CDR3 covers 15 residues.